One and the same sample provided the 2 T cell receptor beta chains below, sequenced in a study of T cell repertoires in aging, cancer and after chemotherapy. Amplification of TCR beta used genomic DNA extracted from peripheral blood. Rearranged V-D-J TRB sequences were amplified with a mixed TRB-A/B primer pool. In TCRdb, the multiplex PCR reads were re-called with MiXCR into one record per CDR3 protein. The table records about 5,000 distinct CDR3 sequences, 20% of them present only once. Sequences were obtained from blood. Receptors were obtained from a human donor in good health. The donor label of this sample is uncertain.

This clonotype has a handful of counts. The chain has TRBV6-4 and TRBJ1-2; D is possibly TRBD1 (5 bases). Germline V gene data show CDR1 as MRHNA and CDR2 as SNTAGT. Trimming left V 6 bases short and J 8 bases short, with 16 bases between. The CDR3 spans 13 residues. The CDR3 DNA follows: TGTGCCAGCAGGGGGGGGGTCGGCGGCGGCTACACCTTC. It codes for CASRGGVGGGYTF.

This clonotype is medium-sized. The rearrangement joins TRBV30 to TRBJ1-2, with D unclear. CDR1 and CDR2 from the germline V gene are GTSNPN and SVGIG (reference sequence). The CDR3 has 13 amino acids. With 0 bases removed from V and 6 bases from J, the gap between germline ends came to 11 bases. The CDR3 DNA is TGTGCCTGGAGTGTGGGTCTCAGGCATGGCTACACCTTC. Amino acid sequence: CAWSVGLRHGYTF.